The 10 T cell receptor beta chains reported below all come from one sample, sequenced in a study of T cells in women clearing cervical HPV infection. Sequencing was performed with immunoSEQ multiplex PCR; in TCRdb, only in-frame clones are kept and a portion is missing. The table for this sample gives 40,000 to 55,000 clones. Sequenced sample: blood buffy coat. These receptors all come from a woman aged 18 to 75 with a cervical HPV16 infection that either progressed to CIN3+ or cleared (not recorded which).

Notes on this clone: The sequenced fragment ends 3 residues before the CDR3 boundary, so the rest is inferred from the germline J gene. This chain joins TRBV2 and TRBJ2-2, with D possibly matching TRBD1 (7 bases). CDR3 size: 18 residues. CDR1 and CDR2 (germline): SNHLY, FYNNEI. The V and J ends lost 0 bases and 7 bases respectively, with 21 bases between them. The sequenced part of the CDR3 DNA is TGTGCCAGCAGTGAAGCTGAAGGGGGCCGGGGAGGCATCGGGGAG. It encodes CASSEAEGGRGGIGE. The entire CDR3 protein reads CASSEAEGGRGGIGELFF.

Regarding this clone: Sequencing ends 3 residues short of the CDR3 end; the germline J gene provides the rest. The chain combines TRBV19 with TRBJ1-3; possibly TRBD1 for D (5 bases). CDR3 length: 10 residues. Germline CDR1 reads LNHDA; CDR2 reads SQIVND (reference sequence). CDR3 sequence: CATPRGTIYF. CDR3 DNA (partial): TGTGCCACCCCCCGGGGGACC.

The CDR3 sequence: CASSLGLAGVGTGELFF. Partial CDR3 DNA: TGTGCCAGCAGTTTAGGGCTAGCGGGGGTCGGCACCGGGGAG. The V gene is TRBV27, the J gene TRBJ2-2; 10 bases fit TRBD2. The read terminates 3 residues before the CDR3 end, so the remaining end is supplied by the germline J gene. V shed 2 bases and J 4 bases; nucleotides not matched to a gene: 7. Per the germline V gene, CDR1 is MNHEY and CDR2 is SMNVEV (reference sequence). The CDR3 is 17 residues long.

As to this clone: The read comes to an end 3 residues before the CDR3 does, leaving the germline J gene to fill in the end. The rearrangement links TRBV20-1 to TRBJ2-1; 15 bases are a match to TRBD2. Germline assignment: CDR1 DFQATT and CDR2 SNEGSKA (reference sequence). The trim removed 0 bases at V and 9 bases at J, leaving 15 bases unmatched. The CDR3 runs to 19 residues. CDR3 DNA (partial): TGCAGTGCTAGAGATGGTATTGGACTAGCGGGGGGGTGGACGGGTGAG. Its translation is CSARDGIGLAGGWTGE. The complete CDR3 protein is CSARDGIGLAGGWTGEQFF.

The sequenced part of the CDR3 DNA is TGTGCCAGCAGCGTAGGGGTGACTAGCGGAACCTACGAG. Protein product: CASSVGVTSGTYE. The full CDR3 is CASSVGVTSGTYEQYF. The chain employs TRBV9 and TRBJ2-7; TRBD2 matches 9 bases. Sequencing ends 3 residues short of the CDR3 end; the germline J gene provides the rest. Germline CDR1 is SGDLS and CDR2 is YYNGEE. Trimming took 0 bases from V and 2 from J; bases not matched to a gene: 6. The CDR3 length is 16 residues.

On this clone itself: The CDR3 end falls 3 residues outside the read, so it is completed with the germline J gene. The J gene is TRBJ2-2, the V gene TRBV30; 8 nucleotides align to TRBD1. Germline CDR1 is GTSNPN and CDR2 is SVGIG (reference sequence). The CDR3 sequence is 15 residues long. Here the CDR3 reads CAWSVGQGANSPLFF. CDR3 DNA, as far as it was read: TGTGCCTGGAGTGTCGGTCAGGGGGCAAATTCACCG.

Remarks on this clone: The read is 3 residues too short to cover the CDR3 end, so that end is filled in from the germline J gene. V and J are TRBV18 and TRBJ1-2, with 7 bases lining up with TRBD1. Germline assignment: CDR1 KGHSH and CDR2 LQKENI. V lost 3 bases, J lost 3 bases, and 7 bases stayed unmatched. CDR3 length: 15 amino acids. CDR3 DNA (partial): TGTGCCAGCTCACCTCAGGGGGTGGAGGACTATGGC. It codes for CASSPQGVEDYG. In full, the CDR3 reads CASSPQGVEDYGYTF.

Note on this clone: The CDR3 end is not reached by the read, which stops 3 residues before it; the germline J gene fills it in. The V gene is TRBV7-9, the J gene TRBJ1-1, with D unclear. From germline, CDR1 is SEHNR and CDR2 FQNEAQ (reference sequence). CDR3 length: 13 residues. Trimming left V 3 bases short and J 4 bases short, with 9 bases between. CDR3 protein: CASSFIGSTEAFF. CDR3 DNA (partial): TGTGCCAGCAGCTTTATTGGTAGCACTGAA. Using reference TRBV7-9 and TRBJ1-1 for the parts outside the CDR3, the full variable domain is DTGVSQNPRHKITKRGQNVTFRCDPISEHNRLYWYRQTLGQGPEFLTYFQNEAQLEKSRLLSDRFSAERPKGSFSTLEIQRTEQGDSAMYLCASSFIGSTEAFFGQGTRLTVV.

The sequenced CDR3 bases are TGCAGTGCTAGGAGGGAGGGGCGCGGGGATCGGGAG. Protein sequence: CSARREGRGDRE. The complete CDR3 reads CSARREGRGDRELFF. The chain recombines TRBV20-1 with TRBJ2-2; TRBD2 agrees at 7 bases. The CDR3 extends 3 residues past the end of the read, so its final part is completed from the germline J gene. The CDR3 covers 15 residues. The trim removed 3 bases at V and 9 bases at J, leaving 13 bases unmatched. Germline-derived CDR1 and CDR2 are DFQATT and SNEGSKA (reference sequence).

Turning to this clone: The read is 3 residues too short to cover the CDR3 end, so that end is filled in from the germline J gene. V usage is TRBV7-2 and J usage is TRBJ1-2; tentatively, D is TRBD1 (6 bases). Trimming removed 2 bases from V and 5 bases from J, with 15 bases in between. From germline, CDR1 is SGHTA and CDR2 FQGNSA. The CDR3 is made up of 15 amino acids. The CDR3 loop is CASSLYNRVGYGYTF. The covered CDR3 bases are TGTGCCAGCAGCTTATATAACAGGGTGGGGTATGGC.